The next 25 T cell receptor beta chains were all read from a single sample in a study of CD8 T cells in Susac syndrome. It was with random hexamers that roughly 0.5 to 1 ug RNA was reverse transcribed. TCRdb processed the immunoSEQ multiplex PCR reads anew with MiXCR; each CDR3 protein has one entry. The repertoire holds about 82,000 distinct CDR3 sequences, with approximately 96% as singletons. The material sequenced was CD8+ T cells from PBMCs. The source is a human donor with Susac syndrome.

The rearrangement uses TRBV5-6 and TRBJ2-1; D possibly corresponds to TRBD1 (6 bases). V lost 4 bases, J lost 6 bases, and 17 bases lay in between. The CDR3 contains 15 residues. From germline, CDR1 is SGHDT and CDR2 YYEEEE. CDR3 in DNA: TGTGCCAGCAGCAAGGGCTGGTTCAGGGGCAATGAGCAGTTCTTC. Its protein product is CASSKGWFRGNEQFF.

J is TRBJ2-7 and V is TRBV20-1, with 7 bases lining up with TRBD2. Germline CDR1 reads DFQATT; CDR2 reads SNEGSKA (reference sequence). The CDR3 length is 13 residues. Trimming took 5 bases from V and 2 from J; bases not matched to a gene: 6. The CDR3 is CSAPREETYEQYF. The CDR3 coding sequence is TGCAGTGCTCCTCGGGAGGAGACCTACGAGCAGTACTTC.

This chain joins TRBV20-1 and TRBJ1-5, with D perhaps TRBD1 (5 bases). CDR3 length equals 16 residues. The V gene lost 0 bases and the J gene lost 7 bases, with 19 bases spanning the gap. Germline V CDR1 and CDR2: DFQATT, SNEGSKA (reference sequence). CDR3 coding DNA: TGCAGTGCTAGAGATCGGTCGGGCCAGGGCTGGCAGCCCCAGCATTTT. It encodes CSARDRSGQGWQPQHF.

CDR3 coding DNA: TGCGCCAGCAGCCAAGATTCAGGGGACACCGGGGAGCTGTTTTTT. Translation gives CASSQDSGDTGELFF. The rearrangement links TRBV4-3 to TRBJ2-2, with D perhaps TRBD1 (6 bases). CDR3 size: 15 residues. The V and J ends lost 0 bases and 3 bases respectively, with 8 bases between them. CDR1 and CDR2 (germline): LGHNA, YSLEER.

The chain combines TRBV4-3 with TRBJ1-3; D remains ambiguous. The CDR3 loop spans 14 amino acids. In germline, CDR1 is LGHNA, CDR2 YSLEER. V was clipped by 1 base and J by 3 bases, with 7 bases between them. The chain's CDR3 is CASSQAGSGNTIYF. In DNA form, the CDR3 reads TGCGCCAGCAGCCAAGCGGGGAGTGGAAACACCATATATTTT.

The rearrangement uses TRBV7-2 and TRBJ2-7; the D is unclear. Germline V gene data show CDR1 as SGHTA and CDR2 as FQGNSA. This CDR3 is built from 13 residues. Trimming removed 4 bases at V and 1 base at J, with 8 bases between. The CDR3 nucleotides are TGTGCCAGCAGCTCCTCGGCTTCCTACGAGCAGTACTTC. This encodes CASSSSASYEQYF.

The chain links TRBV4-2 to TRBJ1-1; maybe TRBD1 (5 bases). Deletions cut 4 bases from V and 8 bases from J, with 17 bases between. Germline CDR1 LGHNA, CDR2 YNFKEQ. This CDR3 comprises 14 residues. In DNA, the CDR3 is TGTGCCAGCAGCCTTGGACAAGGAGGTGCCGAAGCTTTCTTT. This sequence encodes CASSLGQGGAEAFF.

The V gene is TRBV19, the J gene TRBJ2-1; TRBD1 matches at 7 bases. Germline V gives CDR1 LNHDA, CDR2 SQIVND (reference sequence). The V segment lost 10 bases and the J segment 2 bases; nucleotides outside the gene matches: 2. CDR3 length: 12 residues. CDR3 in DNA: TGTGCCACCGGGACAGCCTACAATGAGCAGTTCTTC. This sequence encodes CATGTAYNEQFF.

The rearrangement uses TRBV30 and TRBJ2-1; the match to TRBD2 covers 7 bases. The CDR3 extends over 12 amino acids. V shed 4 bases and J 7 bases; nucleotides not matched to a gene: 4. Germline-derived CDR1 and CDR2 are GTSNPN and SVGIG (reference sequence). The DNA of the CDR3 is TGTGCCTGGATGGGGAGGGAAAATGAGCAGTTCTTC. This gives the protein CAWMGRENEQFF.

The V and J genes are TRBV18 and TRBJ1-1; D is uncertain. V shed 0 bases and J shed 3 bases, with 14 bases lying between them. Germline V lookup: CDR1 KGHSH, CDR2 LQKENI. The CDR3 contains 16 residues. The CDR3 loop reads CASSPPGNPRDTEAFF. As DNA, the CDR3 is TGTGCCAGCTCACCACCGGGCAACCCGAGGGACACTGAAGCTTTCTTT.

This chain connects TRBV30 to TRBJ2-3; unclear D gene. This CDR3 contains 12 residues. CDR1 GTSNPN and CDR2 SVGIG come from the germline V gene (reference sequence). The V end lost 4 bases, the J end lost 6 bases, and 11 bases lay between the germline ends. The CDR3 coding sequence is TGTGCCTGGAACCCTGAAGGGGATACGCAGTATTTT. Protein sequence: CAWNPEGDTQYF.

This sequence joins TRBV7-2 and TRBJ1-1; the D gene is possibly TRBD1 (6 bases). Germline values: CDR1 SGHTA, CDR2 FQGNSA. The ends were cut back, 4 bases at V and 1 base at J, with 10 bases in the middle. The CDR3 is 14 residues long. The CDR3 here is CASSSRGSNTEAFF. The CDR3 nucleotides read TGTGCCAGCAGCTCCAGGGGCTCGAACACTGAAGCTTTCTTT.

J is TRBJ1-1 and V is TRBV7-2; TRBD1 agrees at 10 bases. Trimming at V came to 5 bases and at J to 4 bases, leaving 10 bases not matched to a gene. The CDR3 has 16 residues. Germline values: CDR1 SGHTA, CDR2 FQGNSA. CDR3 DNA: TGTGCCAGCAGCCTTATCCCGGACAGGGGGAGCACTGAAGCTTTCTTT. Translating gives CASSLIPDRGSTEAFF.

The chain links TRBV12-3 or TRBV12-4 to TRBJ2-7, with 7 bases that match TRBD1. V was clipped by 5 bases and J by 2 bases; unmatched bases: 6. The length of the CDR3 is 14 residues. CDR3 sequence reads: CASSTGQVTYEQYF. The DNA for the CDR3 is TGTGCCAGCAGTACAGGACAGGTAACCTACGAGCAGTACTTC.

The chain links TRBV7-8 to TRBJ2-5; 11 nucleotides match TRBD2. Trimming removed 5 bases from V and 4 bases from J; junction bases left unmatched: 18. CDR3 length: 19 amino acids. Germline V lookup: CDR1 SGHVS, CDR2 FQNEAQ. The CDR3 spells CASSLPKGLADSRGETQYF. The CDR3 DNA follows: TGTGCCAGCAGCCTACCAAAGGGACTAGCGGACTCCAGAGGAGAGACCCAGTACTTC.

Written as DNA, the CDR3 is TGCAGCGTTGTTCCAGGGGCTGGAAACACCATATATTTT. It specifies CSVVPGAGNTIYF. This chain links TRBV29-1 with TRBJ1-3; TRBD1 is a possible D gene (6 bases). Germline CDR1 is SQVTM and CDR2 is ANQGSEA. The CDR3 extends over 13 amino acids. V dropped 4 bases and J dropped 2 bases, with 9 bases sitting between them.

The CDR3, as DNA: TGCGCCAGCAGCTTTCAAAACAGGGAGCTGAACACTGAAGCTTTCTTT. Encoded protein: CASSFQNRELNTEAFF. This rearrangement joins TRBV5-1 to TRBJ1-1, with D possibly matching TRBD1 (6 bases). Germline values: CDR1 SGHRS, CDR2 YFSETQ. The CDR3 is made up of 16 amino acids. V was cut by 2 bases and J by 0 bases, with 14 bases left in between. The variable domain in full, completed from reference TRBV5-1 and TRBJ1-1, reads KAGVTQTPRYLIKTRGQQVTLSCSPISGHRSVSWYQQTPGQGLQFLFEYFSETQRNKGNFPGRFSGRQFSNSRSEMNVSTLELGDSALYLCASSFQNRELNTEAFFGQGTRLTVV.

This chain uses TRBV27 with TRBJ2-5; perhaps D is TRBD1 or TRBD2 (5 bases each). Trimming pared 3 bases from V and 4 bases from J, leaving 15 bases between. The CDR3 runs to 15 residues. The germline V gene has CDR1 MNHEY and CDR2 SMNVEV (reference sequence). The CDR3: CASSFGATAVETQYF. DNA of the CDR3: TGTGCCAGCAGTTTCGGGGCTACCGCTGTAGAGACCCAGTACTTC.

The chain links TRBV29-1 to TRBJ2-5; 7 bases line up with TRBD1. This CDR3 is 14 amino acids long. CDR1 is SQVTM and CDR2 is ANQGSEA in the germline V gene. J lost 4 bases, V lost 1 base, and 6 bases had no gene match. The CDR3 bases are TGCAGCGTTGAAGCTCGACAGGGTGGAGAGACCCAGTACTTC. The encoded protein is CSVEARQGGETQYF.

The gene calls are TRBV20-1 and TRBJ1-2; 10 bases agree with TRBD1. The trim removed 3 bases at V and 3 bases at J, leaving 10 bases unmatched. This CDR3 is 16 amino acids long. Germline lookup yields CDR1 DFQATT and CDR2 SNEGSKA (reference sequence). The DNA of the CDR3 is TGCAGTGCTAGCCCTCCGGGACAGGGGATCGACTATGGCTACACCTTC. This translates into CSASPPGQGIDYGYTF.

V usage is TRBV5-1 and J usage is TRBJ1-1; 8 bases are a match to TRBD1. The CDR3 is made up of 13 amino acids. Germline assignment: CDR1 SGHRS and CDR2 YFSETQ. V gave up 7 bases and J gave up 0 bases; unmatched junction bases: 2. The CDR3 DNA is TGCGCCAGCTCGACAGGGGTGAACACTGAAGCTTTCTTT. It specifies CASSTGVNTEAFF.

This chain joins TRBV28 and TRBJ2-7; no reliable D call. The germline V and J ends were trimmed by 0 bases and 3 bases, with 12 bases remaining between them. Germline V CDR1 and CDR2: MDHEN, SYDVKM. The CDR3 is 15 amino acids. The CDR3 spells CASSLWLDGDYEQYF. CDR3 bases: TGTGCCAGCAGTTTATGGCTGGACGGTGACTACGAGCAGTACTTC. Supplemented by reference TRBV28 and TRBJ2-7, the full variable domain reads DVKVTQSSRYLVKRTGEKVFLECVQDMDHENMFWYRQDPGLGLRLIYFSYDVKMKEKGDIPEGYSVSREKKERFSLILESASTNQTSMYLCASSLWLDGDYEQYFGPGTRLTVT.

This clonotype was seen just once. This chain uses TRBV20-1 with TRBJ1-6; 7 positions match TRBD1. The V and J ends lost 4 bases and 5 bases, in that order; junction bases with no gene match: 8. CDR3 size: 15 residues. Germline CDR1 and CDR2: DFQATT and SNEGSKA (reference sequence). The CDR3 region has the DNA TGCAGTGCTAACCCCTCCGGGACAGATAATTCACCCCTCCACTTT. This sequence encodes CSANPSGTDNSPLHF.

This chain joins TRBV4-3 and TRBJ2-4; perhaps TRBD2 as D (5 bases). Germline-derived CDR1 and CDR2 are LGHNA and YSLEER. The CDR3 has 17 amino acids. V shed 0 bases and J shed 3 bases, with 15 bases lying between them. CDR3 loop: CASSQDGEGDDKNIQYF. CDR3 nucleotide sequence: TGCGCCAGCAGCCAAGATGGCGAGGGTGACGACAAAAACATTCAGTACTTC.

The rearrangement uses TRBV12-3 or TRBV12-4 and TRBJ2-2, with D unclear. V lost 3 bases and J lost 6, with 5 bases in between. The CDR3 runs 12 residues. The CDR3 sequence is CASSFSAGELFF. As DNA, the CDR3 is TGTGCCAGCAGTTTTTCAGCCGGGGAGCTGTTTTTT.